The sequence of this TCR beta chain was determined in a study of cytomegalovirus exposure and HLA in healthy donors. In germline, CDR1 is MNHEY, CDR2 SMNVEV (reference sequence). V dropped 4 bases and J dropped 0 bases, with 10 bases sitting between them. The CDR3 spans 16 residues. Produced via immunoSEQ multiplex PCR; TCRdb's table is partial and in-frame only. This sample carries some 290,000 clones, roughly 87% of them seen once, and the ten largest clones take approximately 0.9%. The gene calls are TRBV27 and TRBJ1-6, with D hard to call. This clonotype was obtained from a man aged 30 to 45 in good health and CMV-seronegative. Sample: PBMCs. CDR3 nucleotides: TGTGCCAGCAGTTCCCCGAAGAGCTCCTATAATTCACCCCTCCACTTT. It encodes CASSSPKSSYNSPLHF.